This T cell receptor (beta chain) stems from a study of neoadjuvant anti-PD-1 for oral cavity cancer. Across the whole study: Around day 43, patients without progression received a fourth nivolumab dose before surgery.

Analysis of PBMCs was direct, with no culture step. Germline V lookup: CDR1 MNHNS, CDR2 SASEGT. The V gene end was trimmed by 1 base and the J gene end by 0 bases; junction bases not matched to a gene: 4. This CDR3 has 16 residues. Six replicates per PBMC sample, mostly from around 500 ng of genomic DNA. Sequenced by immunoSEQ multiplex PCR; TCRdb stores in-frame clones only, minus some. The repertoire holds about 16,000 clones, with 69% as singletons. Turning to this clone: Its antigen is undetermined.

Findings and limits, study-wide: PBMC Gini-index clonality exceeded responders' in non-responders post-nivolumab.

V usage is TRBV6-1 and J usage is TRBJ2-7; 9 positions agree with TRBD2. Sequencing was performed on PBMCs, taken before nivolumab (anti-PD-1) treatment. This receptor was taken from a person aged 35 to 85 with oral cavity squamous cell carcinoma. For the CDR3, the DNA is TGTGCCAGCAGTGAAGTCAGTAGCGGGAGCTCCTACGAGCAGTACTTC. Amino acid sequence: CASSEVSSGSSYEQYF.